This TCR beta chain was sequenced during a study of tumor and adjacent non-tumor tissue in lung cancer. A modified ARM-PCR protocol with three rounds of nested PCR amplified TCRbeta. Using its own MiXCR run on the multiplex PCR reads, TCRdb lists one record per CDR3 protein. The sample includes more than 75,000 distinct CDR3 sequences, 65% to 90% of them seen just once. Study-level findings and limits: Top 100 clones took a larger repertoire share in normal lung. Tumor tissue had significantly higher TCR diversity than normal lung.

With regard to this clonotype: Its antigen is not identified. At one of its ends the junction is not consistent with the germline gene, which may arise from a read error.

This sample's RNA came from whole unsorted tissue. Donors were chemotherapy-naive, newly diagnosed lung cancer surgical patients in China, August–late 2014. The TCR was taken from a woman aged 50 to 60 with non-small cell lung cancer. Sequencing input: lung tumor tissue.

This chain's CDR3 is CASSQVLRSRETQYF. In DNA, the CDR3 is TGTGCCAGCAGCCAAGTATTGCGTTCCCGGGAGACCCAGTACTTC. This chain joins TRBV4-1 and TRBJ2-5; D not certain. CDR1 MGHRA and CDR2 YSYEKL come from the germline V gene. The CDR3 is 15 residues long.